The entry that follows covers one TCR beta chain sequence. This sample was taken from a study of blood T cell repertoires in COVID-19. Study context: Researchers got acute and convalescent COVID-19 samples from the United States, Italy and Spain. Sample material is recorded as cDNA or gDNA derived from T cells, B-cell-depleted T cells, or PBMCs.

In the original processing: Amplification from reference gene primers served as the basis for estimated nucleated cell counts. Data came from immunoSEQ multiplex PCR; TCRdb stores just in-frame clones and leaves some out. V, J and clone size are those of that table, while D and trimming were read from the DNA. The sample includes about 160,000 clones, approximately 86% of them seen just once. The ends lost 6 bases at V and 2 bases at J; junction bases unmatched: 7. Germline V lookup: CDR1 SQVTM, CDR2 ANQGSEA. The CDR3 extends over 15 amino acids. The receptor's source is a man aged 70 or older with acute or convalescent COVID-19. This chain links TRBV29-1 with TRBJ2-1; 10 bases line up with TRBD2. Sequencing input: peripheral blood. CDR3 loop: CSVVGTSETYNEQFF. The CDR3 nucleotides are TGCAGCGTGGTCGGGACTAGCGAAACCTACAATGAGCAGTTCTTC.